This is a list of T cell receptor beta chains from one sample in a study of cytomegalovirus exposure and HLA in healthy donors. Using immunoSEQ multiplex PCR, the repertoire was profiled, and TCRdb retains in-frame clones only, with some absent. In total, the table holds about 48,000 clones. The sequenced sample consisted of PBMCs. Receptor source: a male donor in good health and CMV-seropositive. Each CDR3 is given with its conserved first and last residue. The order of the fields is J gene, D gene, V gene, CDR3 protein, CDR3 DNA. The D gene is left open where the match is weak.

TRBJ2-5 | NA | TRBV7-9 | CASSPGQPQETQYF | TGTGCCAGCAGCCCCGGACAGCCCCAAGAGACCCAGTACTTC
TRBJ2-2 | TRBD1 | TRBV29-1 | CSGGQGETGELFF | TGCAGCGGCGGACAGGGGGAAACCGGGGAGCTGTTTTTT
TRBJ1-2 | NA | TRBV6-5 | CASLPGLLRGGYTF | TGTGCCAGCCTACCGGGCCTCCTAAGGGGTGGCTACACCTTC
TRBJ1-5 | NA | TRBV7-6 | CASRQYPGQNQPQHF | TGTGCCAGCAGACAATACCCAGGGCAGAATCAGCCCCAGCATTTT
TRBJ1-5 | NA | TRBV21-1 | CASVEIRPGTGEGSNQPQHF | TGTGCCAGTGTCGAAATACGTCCCGGGACAGGGGAAGGGTCCAATCAGCCCCAGCATTTT
TRBJ1-6 | NA | TRBV7-9 | CASSLETSSPLHF | TGTGCCAGCAGCTTAGAGACATCGTCACCCCTCCACTTT
TRBJ2-3 | TRBD2 | TRBV7-2 | CASSSPRGASAPDTQYF | TGTGCCAGCAGCTCCCCGCGGGGGGCGAGCGCGCCAGATACGCAGTATTTT
TRBJ1-1 | NA | TRBV7-9 | CASSPRTARSRNTEAFF | TGTGCCAGCAGCCCCCGGACAGCCCGATCAAGGAACACTGAAGCTTTCTTT
TRBJ2-7 | NA | TRBV28 | CASRTPSGGFYEQYF | TGTGCCAGCAGGACACCCTCTGGGGGGTTCTACGAGCAGTACTTC
TRBJ2-5 | NA | TRBV5-1 | CASSAPGTGAFGVAQYF | TGCGCCAGCAGCGCCCCCGGGACGGGAGCATTTGGGGTGGCCCAGTACTTC
TRBJ1-2 | NA | TRBV28 | CSSSRANYGYTF | TGTTCCTCCTCCCGGGCTAACTATGGCTACACCTTC
TRBJ2-1 | TRBD1 | TRBV4-3 | CASSQGRTGMDNEQFF | TGCGCCAGCAGCCAAGGGAGGACAGGGATGGACAATGAGCAGTTCTTC
TRBJ1-1 | NA | TRBV4-1 | CASSPPYPPRAFF | TGCGCCAGCAGCCCGCCTTACCCCCCACGGGCTTTCTTT